This TCR beta chain came from a study of beta chain features in type 1 diabetes. The study's findings and limits: Amplification by PCR could prefer shorter templates, with the same effect in patients and controls. The study found that naive, central memory and Treg TCRB repertoires appeared more similar in patients than in healthy donors.

Comments on this clone: Antigen specificity is unknown.

V lost 1 base, J lost 7 bases, and 11 bases stayed unmatched. CDR3 length: 15 residues. CDR1 and CDR2 from the germline V gene are SGHRS and YFSETQ. The isolated RNA, all of it, was reverse transcribed, so expressed TCRB transcripts were what got sequenced. Assay: immunoSEQ multiplex PCR; the TCRdb copy retains only in-frame clones and omits some. The repertoire holds hundreds of thousands of clones, with 15% as singletons. V usage is TRBV5-1 and J usage is TRBJ2-7, with TRBD2 matching over 7 bases. The receptor was isolated from a man between 18 and 35 years old in good health. Sequenced input: naive CD4+ T cells from blood. CDR3 sequence: CASSLTLTGAGEQYF. CDR3 in DNA: TGCGCCAGCAGCTTGACCCTTACAGGAGCGGGGGAGCAGTACTTC.